Listed here is a single TCR beta chain. The antigen it binds to is not known. Per-base quality was not reported, and no clone a single base away is much larger than it. This specimen comes from a study of blood T cell repertoires in COVID-19 (TCRdb year 2020). At the level of the whole study: Samples from collaborators originated in the United States, Italy and Spain and spanned both the acute and convalescent phases of COVID-19. The material from the prospective study consisted of cDNA or gDNA derived from T cells, B-cell-depleted T cells, or PBMCs. The dataset comprised deeply sampled blood TCRbeta repertoires from subjects exposed to, actively infected with, or recovered from COVID-19. The repertoires were made available in a free public database intended to serve as a resource for research on the immune response to SARS-CoV-2. Samples came from the ongoing ImmuneRACE study (first 160 participants) plus 1,254 subjects from 6 global collaborators. The sample metadata nearly always contained a de-identified subject ID, COVID-19 status, age in years and sex. Where available, HLA class I and class II types were taken from metadata supplied by the sample provider and were not determined by assay-based typing. The full study reports these points: The amount of clinical and demographic metadata varied by source and participant and was provided uncurated.

Participants in the prospective study were enrolled through a virtual design, were aged about 18 to 90 years, and lived in roughly 24 United States geographic areas. To assign participants to cohorts, the prospective study relied on clinical history that participants themselves reported in a screening survey and a study questionnaire. For ImmuneRACE Cohort 3, a participant was defined as recovered based on two consecutive negative NP/OP PCR tests, clearance by a healthcare professional, or resolution of symptoms. Each participant in the prospective study had whole blood, serum and a nasopharyngeal or oropharyngeal swab collected by mobile phlebotomists. Over a roughly two-month period, participants in the prospective study had the option of providing additional blood draws and questionnaires. Before DNA extraction, prospective study blood samples were shipped either frozen or at room temperature.

The CDR3 runs 14 amino acids, cysteine and phenylalanine included. Only the CDR3 DNA stays, 42 bases, in frame from base 1. Sequences SGHTA (CDR1) and FQGTGA (CDR2) are obtained from the germline V gene. V and J are trimmed by 5 bases and 4 bases, and the gene matches miss 5 bases of the junction. TCRbeta CDR3 regions were amplified from genomic DNA by means of the immunoSEQ Assay, a bias-controlled multiplex PCR. The study's own analysis went as follows. Within the assay, amplification of reference gene primers was used to estimate how many nucleated cells each sample contained. Sequence reads were collapsed and filtered to measure the absolute abundance of every unique TCRbeta CDR3 rearrangement. For each sample, productive Simpson clonality was calculated by taking the square root of Simpson's diversity index across productive rearrangements. Drawn from immuneACCESS, this table holds only the in-frame rearrangements with V and J called that TCRdb kept. Clones are partly lost; checked studies trace under half to an unresolved V gene and leave the rest unexplained. V and J calls and clone size are those listed in that table; D and trimming were worked out from the DNA. The sample data list around 330,000 clones, and 89% of these were observed just once. About 9.5% of the sample comes from the top ten.

Recombination connected TRBV7-3 to TRBJ2-5, and 9 junction bases match TRBD1. The source is a woman aged 40 to 50 who had recovered from COVID-19. The sequencing input was PBMCs or T cells enriched from blood (not recorded which). CDR3 loop: CASSVGTGRETQYF. The DNA sequence is as follows: TGTGCCAGCAGCGTCGGGACAGGGAGAGAGACCCAGTACTTC.